This TCR beta chain came from a study of blood T cell repertoires in COVID-19. The wider study: Samples representing acute and convalescent COVID-19 were sourced from the United States, Italy and Spain. The cDNA or gDNA used as material had been derived from T cells, B-cell-depleted T cells, or PBMCs.

Authors' processing steps: Nucleated cell counts were estimated from reference gene primer amplification. The protocol was immunoSEQ multiplex PCR, while the TCRdb copy is restricted to in-frame clones and leaves out a portion. The D gene and trimming were derived from the DNA, and the V and J assignments and clone size from that table. In the table there are about 40,000 clones, about four fifths of which are singletons. The length of the CDR3 is 17 residues. Germline CDR1 SNHLY, CDR2 FYNNEI. The V segment lost 4 bases and the J segment 0 bases; nucleotides outside the gene matches: 7. The V gene is TRBV2, the J gene TRBJ2-2; 8 bases line up with TRBD2. The specimen was peripheral blood. The receptor was isolated from a human donor with acute or convalescent COVID-19. The donor label of this sample is uncertain. The DNA for the CDR3 is TGTGCCAGCAGTGTCGGACTAGCAGGCGCGAACACCGGGGAGCTGTTTTTT. Its protein is CASSVGLAGANTGELFF.